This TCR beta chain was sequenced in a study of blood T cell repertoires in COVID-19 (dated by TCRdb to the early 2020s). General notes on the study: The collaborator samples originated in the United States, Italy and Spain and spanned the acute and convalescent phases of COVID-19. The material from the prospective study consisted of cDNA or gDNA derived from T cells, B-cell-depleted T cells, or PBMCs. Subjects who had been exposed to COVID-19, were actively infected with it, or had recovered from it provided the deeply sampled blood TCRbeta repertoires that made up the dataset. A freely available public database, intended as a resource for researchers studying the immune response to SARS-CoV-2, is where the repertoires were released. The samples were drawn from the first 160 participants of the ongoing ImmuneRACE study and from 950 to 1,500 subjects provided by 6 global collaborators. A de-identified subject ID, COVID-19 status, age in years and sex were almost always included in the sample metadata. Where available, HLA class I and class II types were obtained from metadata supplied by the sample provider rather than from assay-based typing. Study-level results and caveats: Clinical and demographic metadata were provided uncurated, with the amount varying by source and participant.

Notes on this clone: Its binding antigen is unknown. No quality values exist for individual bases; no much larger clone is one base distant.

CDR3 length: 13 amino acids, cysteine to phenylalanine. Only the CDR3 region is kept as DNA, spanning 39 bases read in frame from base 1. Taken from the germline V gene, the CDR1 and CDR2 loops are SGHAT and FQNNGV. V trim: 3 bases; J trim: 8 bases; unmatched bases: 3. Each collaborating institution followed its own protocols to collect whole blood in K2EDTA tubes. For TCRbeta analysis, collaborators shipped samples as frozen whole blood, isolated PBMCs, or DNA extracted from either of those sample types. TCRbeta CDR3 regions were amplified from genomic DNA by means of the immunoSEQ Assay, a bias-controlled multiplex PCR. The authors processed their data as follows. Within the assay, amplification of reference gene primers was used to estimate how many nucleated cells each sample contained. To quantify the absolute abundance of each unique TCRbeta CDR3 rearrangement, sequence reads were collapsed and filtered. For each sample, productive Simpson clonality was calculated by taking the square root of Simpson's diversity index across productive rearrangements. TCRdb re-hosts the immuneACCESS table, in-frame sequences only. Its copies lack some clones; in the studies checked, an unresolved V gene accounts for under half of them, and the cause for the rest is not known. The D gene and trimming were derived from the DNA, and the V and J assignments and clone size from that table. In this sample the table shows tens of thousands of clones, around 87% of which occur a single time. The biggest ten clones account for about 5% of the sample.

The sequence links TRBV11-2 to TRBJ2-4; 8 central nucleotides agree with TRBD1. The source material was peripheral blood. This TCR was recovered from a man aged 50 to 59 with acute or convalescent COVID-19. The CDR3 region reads CASSLGTGDIQYF. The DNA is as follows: TGTGCCAGCAGCTTGGGGACAGGAGACATTCAGTACTTC.